This passage covers 10 T cell receptor beta chains from one sample sequenced in a study of shared clonotypes between healthy human individuals. Sequencing used immunoSEQ multiplex PCR; TCRdb keeps in-frame clones, though not all of them. The top ten clones hold about 13% of a sample with about 490,000 clones, 81% of them seen once. The specimen was PBMCs. Source of these receptors: a middle-aged woman in good health. Some clones in this sample may be carry-over from other donors' samples.

V and J are TRBV9 and TRBJ2-5, with TRBD1 matching over 7 bases. V lost 4 bases, J lost 3 bases, and 9 bases stayed unmatched. Looked up from germline, CDR1 is SGDLS and CDR2 is YYNGEE. The length of the CDR3 is 15 residues. As DNA, the CDR3 is TGTGCCAGCAGCAGGCCCGGGACAGACAAAGAGACCCAGTACTTC. Translation gives CASSRPGTDKETQYF.

The genes are TRBV7-9 and TRBJ1-2; no clear D gene. Trimming stripped 9 bases from V and 4 bases from J, with 9 bases between. The CDR3 length is 11 residues. Germline values: CDR1 SEHNR, CDR2 FQNEAQ (reference sequence). The CDR3 nucleotides read TGTGCCAGTCAGAGTTCCTATGGCTACACCTTC. It specifies CASQSSYGYTF. Full variable domain (remainder filled in from reference TRBV7-9 and TRBJ1-2): DTGVSQNPRHKITKRGQNVTFRCDPISEHNRLYWYRQTLGQGPEFLTYFQNEAQLEKSRLLSDRFSAERPKGSFSTLEIQRTEQGDSAMYLCASQSSYGYTFGSGTRLTVV.

The chain is built from TRBV19 and TRBJ2-7, with D possibly matching TRBD2 (7 bases). The CDR3 length is 14 residues. Germline CDR1 LNHDA, CDR2 SQIVND (reference sequence). V was clipped by 10 bases and J by 0 bases, with 16 bases between them. CDR3 in DNA: TGTGCCACCTCCAGGGGAGGGGTCTCCTACGAGCAGTACTTC. Amino acids: CATSRGGVSYEQYF. Using reference TRBV19 and TRBJ2-7 for the parts outside the CDR3, the full variable domain is DGGITQSPKYLFRKEGQNVTLSCEQNLNHDAMYWYRQDPGQGLRLIYYSQIVNDFQKGDIAEGYSVSREKKESFPLTVTSAQKNPTAFYLCATSRGGVSYEQYFGPGTRLTVT.

The V gene is TRBV28, the J gene TRBJ2-3; D gene uncertain. Trimming took 5 bases from V and 3 from J, leaving 3 bases between them. Germline V gene lookup returns CDR1 MDHEN and CDR2 SYDVKM. CDR3 length: 11 amino acids. The CDR3 is CASSPTDTQYF. Written as DNA, the CDR3 is TGTGCCAGCAGTCCAACAGATACGCAGTATTTT.

This chain connects TRBV18 to TRBJ2-7; TRBD1 agrees at 7 bases. CDR1 KGHSH and CDR2 LQKENI come from the germline V gene. V shed 4 bases and J 0 bases; nucleotides not matched to a gene: 9. This CDR3 has 16 amino acids. The CDR3 bases are TGTGCCAGCTCACTTACCGGGACAGAAAGCTCCTACGAGCAGTACTTC. Translation gives CASSLTGTESSYEQYF.

This sequence joins TRBV2 and TRBJ2-2, with D perhaps given as TRBD1 or TRBD2 (5 bases each). Germline assignment: CDR1 SNHLY and CDR2 FYNNEI. The CDR3 covers 15 residues. Trimming stripped 5 bases from V and 0 bases from J, with 10 bases between. CDR3 sequence reads: CASSIGTANTGELFF. For the CDR3, the DNA is TGTGCCAGCAGTATTGGGACCGCGAACACCGGGGAGCTGTTTTTT.

The chain has TRBV5-6 and TRBJ1-1; D is unresolved. This CDR3 is 14 amino acids long. Germline CDR1 is SGHDT and CDR2 is YYEEEE. The ends were cut back, 2 bases at V and 5 bases at J, with 13 bases in the middle. DNA for the CDR3: TGTGCCAGCAGCTTAGGCCCACGAGGGACTGAAGCTTTCTTT. It is translated as CASSLGPRGTEAFF. Filled out from reference TRBV5-6 and TRBJ1-1, the complete variable domain reads DAGVTQSPTHLIKTRGQQVTLRCSPKSGHDTVSWYQQALGQGPQFIFQYYEEEERQRGNFPDRFSGHQFPNYSSELNVNALLLGDSALYLCASSLGPRGTEAFFGQGTRLTVV.

The chain is built from TRBV5-1 and TRBJ2-7, with D tentatively TRBD1 (5 bases). Germline lookup yields CDR1 SGHRS and CDR2 YFSETQ. This CDR3 is built from 13 residues. The ends were cut back, 5 bases at V and 5 bases at J, with 14 bases in the middle. This CDR3 is CASRNRDSDEQYF. The CDR3 DNA follows: TGCGCCAGCAGAAATCGAGACAGCGACGAGCAGTACTTC.

This clone was seen many times. This chain links TRBV14 with TRBJ1-1; D uncertain. Germline V lookup: CDR1 SGHDN, CDR2 FVKESK. V lost 1 base and J lost 6, with 9 bases in between. This CDR3 contains 13 residues. The chain's CDR3 is CASSQVWMAEAFF. DNA of the CDR3: TGTGCCAGCAGCCAAGTTTGGATGGCTGAAGCTTTCTTT.

This rearrangement joins TRBV14 to TRBJ1-1, with D perhaps matching TRBD1 (6 bases). V shed 3 bases and J shed 1 base, with 6 bases lying between them. Germline lookup yields CDR1 SGHDN and CDR2 FVKESK. This CDR3 region has 13 residues. For the CDR3, the DNA is TGTGCCAGCAGCCAGGGGGCGAACACTGAAGCTTTCTTT. The encoded protein is CASSQGANTEAFF.